Each of the 15 T cell receptor beta chains below was sequenced from the same sample in a study of T cell clonotyping in hematopoietic cell transplantation. Sequencing used immunoSEQ multiplex PCR; TCRdb keeps in-frame clones, though not all of them. There are more than 9,000 clones in the sample; around half occur only once, and 10% to 15% lies in the top ten. This specimen consisted of peripheral blood mononuclear cells, obtained 100 days after allogeneic stem cell transplant. These receptor sequences come from a female patient aged 50-59 years who had an allogeneic stem cell transplant from an unrelated donor, so the T cells may come from the graft donor. Some clones in this sample may be carry-over from other donors' samples.

This clone was seen a few times. J is TRBJ1-4 and V is TRBV9; D gene ambiguous. V lost 3 bases to trimming and J lost 8 bases, with 20 bases between them. CDR1 SGDLS and CDR2 YYNGEE come from the germline V gene. The CDR3 contains 16 residues. The CDR3, as DNA: TGTGCCAGCAGCGCGGACCCGGCCCTTGGGAGGGAAAAACTGTTTTTT. Its protein product is CASSADPALGREKLFF.

This clone came up a few times. The chain employs TRBV6-6 and TRBJ1-1; D is unresolved. CDR1 and CDR2 from the germline V gene are MNHNY and SVGAGI (reference sequence). V was clipped by 7 bases and J by 1 base, with 7 bases between them. The CDR3 extends over 12 amino acids. Here the CDR3 DNA reads TGTGCCAGCATTAGAGGGAACACTGAAGCTTTCTTT. Its protein product is CASIRGNTEAFF.

The chain has TRBV30 and TRBJ1-6; unclear D gene. Germline CDR1 is GTSNPN and CDR2 is SVGIG (reference sequence). CDR3 length: 14 amino acids. Trimming took off 5 bases at V and 6 bases at J, with 14 bases between the two ends. CDR3 in DNA: TGTGCCTGGGGGAGTTGGCAGCCTAATTCACCCCTCCACTTT. Its protein is CAWGSWQPNSPLHF.

This sequence joins TRBV4-3 and TRBJ1-2, with D hard to call. V lost 2 bases, J lost 1 base, and 11 bases lay in between. The CDR3 covers 15 residues. Germline V gene sequence: CDR1 LGHNA, CDR2 YSLEER. CDR3 protein: CASSQWRQDNYGYTF. The CDR3 DNA sequence: TGCGCCAGCAGCCAATGGAGGCAGGATAACTATGGCTACACCTTC.

V gene TRBV29-1 combines with J gene TRBJ2-7; TRBD2 aligns across 7 bases. The germline gives CDR1 SQVTM, CDR2 ANQGSEA. The CDR3 extends over 13 amino acids. V shed 7 bases and J 3 bases; nucleotides not matched to a gene: 9. The CDR3 spells CSAGDGEGYEQYF. CDR3 nucleotide sequence: TGCAGCGCCGGGGACGGGGAGGGCTACGAGCAGTACTTC.

This sequence joins TRBV5-1 and TRBJ2-2; no clear D. Germline assignment: CDR1 SGHRS and CDR2 YFSETQ. The CDR3 totals 13 residues. Trimming removed 0 bases from V and 6 bases from J, with 6 bases in between. The CDR3 DNA reads TGCGCCAGCAGCTTGGAGGTCTCCGGGGAGCTGTTTTTT. Amino acid sequence: CASSLEVSGELFF.

The chain couples TRBV30 to TRBJ1-2; no reliable D call. Trimming stripped 2 bases from V and 4 bases from J, with 8 bases between. CDR1 GTSNPN and CDR2 SVGIG come from the germline V gene (reference sequence). The CDR3 sequence is 12 residues long. CDR3 sequence reads: CAWSLNSYGYTF. The CDR3 nucleotides read TGTGCCTGGAGTTTAAACAGCTATGGCTACACCTTC.

The chain couples TRBV29-1 to TRBJ1-1, with 8 bases fitting TRBD1. V lost 6 bases to trimming and J lost 1 base; unmatched junction nucleotides: 7. From germline, CDR1 is SQVTM and CDR2 ANQGSEA. CDR3 length equals 14 residues. CDR3 in DNA: TGCAGCGTAGGACAGGGCCGAGGGAACACTGAAGCTTTCTTT. This encodes CSVGQGRGNTEAFF. Drawing the rest from reference TRBV29-1 and TRBJ1-1, the complete variable domain is SAVISQKPSRDICQRGTSLTIQCQVDSQVTMMFWYRQQPGQSLTLIATANQGSEATYESGFVIDKFPISRPNLTFSTLTVSNMSPEDSSIYLCSVGQGRGNTEAFFGQGTRLTVV.

Note on this clone: Its ends do not fully match the called genes, so a read error is possible. The chain couples TRBV6-5 to TRBJ2-1; no firm D call. Germline V CDR1 and CDR2: MNHEY, SVGAGI. The CDR3 totals 12 residues. The CDR3 nucleotides are TGTGCCAGCAGTTACTCCGACAATGAGCAGTTCTTC. It translates to CASSYSDNEQFF.

The chain is built from TRBV29-1 and TRBJ1-1; D is ambiguous. Deletions cut 1 base from V and 1 base from J, with 4 bases between. From germline, CDR1 is SQVTM and CDR2 ANQGSEA. CDR3 size: 12 residues. CDR3 in amino acids: CSVEGENTEAFF. The CDR3, as DNA: TGCAGCGTTGAAGGGGAGAACACTGAAGCTTTCTTT. The variable domain in full, with the rest retrieved from reference TRBV29-1 and TRBJ1-1, is SAVISQKPSRDICQRGTSLTIQCQVDSQVTMMFWYRQQPGQSLTLIATANQGSEATYESGFVIDKFPISRPNLTFSTLTVSNMSPEDSSIYLCSVEGENTEAFFGQGTRLTVV.

This clone was detected only a few times. The chain links TRBV29-1 to TRBJ1-1; 8 positions match TRBD1. CDR3 length equals 12 residues. V shed 5 bases, J shed 5 bases, and the junction held 4 bases outside the gene matches. CDR1 and CDR2 (germline): SQVTM, ANQGSEA. The CDR3 sequence is CSVSGGATEAFF. Written as DNA, the CDR3 is TGCAGCGTTTCAGGGGGCGCGACTGAAGCTTTCTTT.

This clone was picked up a small number of times. This chain links TRBV5-6 with TRBJ1-1; D perhaps matches TRBD1 (5 bases). The germline CDR1 and CDR2 sequences are SGHDT and YYEEEE. The CDR3 is 12 residues long. Trimming removed 2 bases from V and 11 bases from J, with 13 bases in between. In DNA form, the CDR3 reads TGTGCCAGCAGCTTTTGGGGGAGCGGCGCTTTCTTT. Protein product: CASSFWGSGAFF. The full variable domain, its missing parts supplied by reference TRBV5-6 and TRBJ1-1, is DAGVTQSPTHLIKTRGQQVTLRCSPKSGHDTVSWYQQALGQGPQFIFQYYEEEERQRGNFPDRFSGHQFPNYSSELNVNALLLGDSALYLCASSFWGSGAFFGQGTRLTVV.

The chain carries TRBV7-9 and TRBJ1-1, with TRBD1 matching over 9 bases. The V segment lost 1 base and the J segment 1 base; nucleotides outside the gene matches: 1. Germline V CDR1 and CDR2: SEHNR, FQNEAQ (reference sequence). This CDR3 comprises 15 residues. This chain's CDR3 is CASSLVGQGNTEAFF. In DNA form, the CDR3 reads TGTGCCAGCAGCTTAGTGGGACAGGGGAACACTGAAGCTTTCTTT.

The chain employs TRBV6-6 and TRBJ1-5, with D tentatively TRBD1 (6 bases). The CDR3 is 15 amino acids. Trimming left V 7 bases short and J 1 base short, with 14 bases between. CDR1 and CDR2 from the germline V gene are MNHNY and SVGAGI (reference sequence). This CDR3 is CASIPGGGSNQPQHF. The CDR3 DNA reads as TGTGCCAGCATCCCGGGGGGGGGCAGCAATCAGCCCCAGCATTTT.

This clone showed up just a few times. J is TRBJ2-2 and V is TRBV19, with TRBD2 matching 12 bases. CDR1 LNHDA and CDR2 SQIVND come from the germline V gene (reference sequence). CDR3 length: 15 residues. V lost 6 bases, J lost 7 bases, and 6 bases stayed unmatched. Here the CDR3 reads CASSRLAGEGGELFF. The CDR3 DNA reads as TGTGCCAGTAGCCGACTAGCGGGGGAAGGCGGGGAGCTGTTTTTT.